A single sample is the source of the 24 T cell receptor beta chains below, sequenced in a study of T cell responses to AZD1222 COVID-19 vaccine. TCRdb's table, derived via immunoSEQ multiplex PCR, lists solely in-frame clones and lacks some. This sample carries more than 110,000 clones, approximately 92% of them seen once, and the ten largest clones take 3% to 4%. Sample: peripheral blood, taken 28 days after the second AZD1222 dose. The receptor source for this set is an adult who received the AZD1222 COVID-19 vaccine.

The chain carries TRBV2 and TRBJ1-1; no firm D call. From germline, CDR1 is SNHLY and CDR2 FYNNEI. Trimming pared 2 bases from V and 8 bases from J, leaving 9 bases between. This CDR3 is 12 amino acids long. The CDR3 nucleotides are TGTGCCAGCAGTGAATGGACGCTCGAAGCTTTCTTT. It specifies CASSEWTLEAFF. Full variable domain (missing parts from reference TRBV2 and TRBJ1-1): EPEVTQTPSHQVTQMGQEVILRCVPISNHLYFYWYRQILGQKVEFLVSFYNNEISEKSEIFDDQFSVERPDGSNFTLKIRSTKLEDSAMYFCASSEWTLEAFFGQGTRLTVV.

The rearrangement joins TRBV7-2 to TRBJ2-6; 7 bases are a match to TRBD1. Unmatched junction bases numbered 4, after V lost 6 bases and J lost 2 bases. Germline V gives CDR1 SGHTA, CDR2 FQGNSA. The CDR3 runs 15 residues. As DNA, the CDR3 is TGTGCCAGCAGTCCCCAGGGGGCTGGGGCCAACGTCCTGACTTTC. As protein: CASSPQGAGANVLTF.

CDR3 DNA sequence: TGTGCCATTCCAGGGGACGGAACTAACTATGGCTACACCTTC. It is translated as CAIPGDGTNYGYTF. This chain connects TRBV10-3 to TRBJ1-2; perhaps TRBD1 as D (6 bases). The germline V and J ends were trimmed by 9 bases and 0 bases, with 14 bases remaining between them. Per the germline V gene, CDR1 is ENHRY and CDR2 is SYGVKD. This CDR3 region has 14 residues.

The chain links TRBV7-3 to TRBJ2-7; D is perhaps TRBD2 (5 bases). Trimming pared 2 bases from V and 6 bases from J, leaving 11 bases between. Germline V lookup: CDR1 SGHTA, CDR2 FQGTGA. CDR3 size: 13 residues. The CDR3 loop reads CASSLVIGGEQYF. DNA for the CDR3: TGTGCCAGCAGCTTAGTCATTGGAGGCGAGCAGTACTTC.

This chain joins TRBV10-2 and TRBJ1-5, with D perhaps TRBD1 (5 bases). From germline, CDR1 is WSHSY and CDR2 SAAADI. The V gene lost 3 bases and the J gene lost 9 bases, with 24 bases spanning the gap. This CDR3 is built from 17 residues. For the CDR3, the DNA is TGCGCCAGCAGTGATGTTACCCGGGACCGCCGAGGCTGGCCCCAGCATTTT. As protein: CASSDVTRDRRGWPQHF.

This clone was observed a single time. The V gene is TRBV5-6, the J gene TRBJ2-4; TRBD2 matches 7 bases. CDR3 length: 16 residues. V shed 1 base, J shed 0 bases, and the junction held 4 bases outside the gene matches. Germline V gene data show CDR1 as SGHDT and CDR2 as YYEEEE. The CDR3 sequence is CASSLSGVPAKNIQYF. Written as DNA, the CDR3 is TGTGCCAGCAGCTTGAGCGGGGTTCCAGCCAAAAACATTCAGTACTTC.

The J gene is TRBJ2-1, the V gene TRBV7-9, with D uncertain. V lost 1 base to trimming and J lost 8 bases, with 15 bases between them. This CDR3 region has 15 residues. Per the germline V gene, CDR1 is SEHNR and CDR2 is FQNEAQ (reference sequence). The CDR3 protein is CASSLGLGSPHEQFF. Written as DNA, the CDR3 is TGTGCCAGCAGCTTAGGCCTGGGCAGCCCCCATGAGCAGTTCTTC.

The chain's CDR3 is CAWGTALASTDTQYF. The CDR3 nucleotides read TGTGCCTGGGGGACGGCCTTGGCTAGCACAGATACGCAGTATTTT. The V call is TRBV30, the J call TRBJ2-3; D is possibly TRBD1 or TRBD2 (5 bases each). CDR1 and CDR2 (germline): GTSNPN, SVGIG (reference sequence). The V gene lost 5 bases and the J gene lost 0 bases, with 15 bases spanning the gap. The CDR3 runs to 15 residues.

The DNA of the CDR3 is TGTGCCAGCAGTTTCGGGGTTGAAGGGTCACCCCTCCACTTT. This encodes CASSFGVEGSPLHF. This chain joins TRBV27 and TRBJ1-6; D ambiguous. Germline V gene lookup returns CDR1 MNHEY and CDR2 SMNVEV (reference sequence). This CDR3 spans 14 amino acids. Trimming stripped 3 bases from V and 10 bases from J, with 13 bases between.

The CDR3 DNA sequence: TGTGCCACCGTGGGGACAGGCAATCAGCCCCAGCATTTT. This codes for CATVGTGNQPQHF. The rearrangement links TRBV12-3 or TRBV12-4 to TRBJ1-5, with 7 nucleotides matching TRBD1. This CDR3 region has 13 residues. V dropped 10 bases and J dropped 2; count of bases not matched to a gene: 5.

The chain recombines TRBV3-1 (or the pseudogene TRBV3-2) with TRBJ1-2; TRBD1 matches 7 bases. The germline V gene encodes CDR1 LGHDT and CDR2 YNNKEL (reference sequence). V shed 0 bases, J shed 5 bases, and the junction held 9 bases outside the gene matches. CDR3 length: 16 amino acids. The CDR3 nucleotides are TGTGCCAGCAGCCAAGATTTAGGGGGCCGCGGTTATGGCTACACCTTC. This gives the protein CASSQDLGGRGYGYTF.

The V call is TRBV5-1, the J call TRBJ2-7; 9 bases match TRBD1. The CDR3 is 13 amino acids. Germline loops: CDR1 SGHRS, CDR2 YFSETQ. Trimming cost V 2 bases and J 6 bases; bases outside gene matches: 3. The CDR3 coding sequence is TGCGCCAGCAGCTTACAGGGGGCTGCCGAGCAGTACTTC. This gives the protein CASSLQGAAEQYF.

The V call is TRBV7-8, the J call TRBJ1-5; maybe TRBD1 (6 bases). Germline V gives CDR1 SGHVS, CDR2 FQNEAQ. The CDR3 extends over 15 amino acids. The germline V and J ends were trimmed by 5 bases and 5 bases, with 16 bases remaining between them. CDR3 sequence reads: CASSLGQTGHQPQHF. The DNA for the CDR3 is TGTGCCAGCAGCCTCGGACAGACGGGGCATCAGCCCCAGCATTTT.

V is TRBV30 and J is TRBJ2-5; D is unclear. Trimming shortened V by 4 bases and J by 5 bases, and 14 bases separated the two germline ends. There are 13 residues in the CDR3. CDR1 GTSNPN and CDR2 SVGIG come from the germline V gene (reference sequence). The CDR3 reads CAWTSRNWETQYF. The CDR3 DNA reads as TGTGCCTGGACCAGTCGGAATTGGGAGACCCAGTACTTC.

The chain recombines TRBV3-1 (or the pseudogene TRBV3-2) with TRBJ2-7; the match to TRBD1 covers 10 bases. Germline CDR1 LGHDT, CDR2 YNNKEL (reference sequence). The CDR3 has 16 amino acids. Trimming took 1 base from V and 7 from J; bases not matched to a gene: 10. The CDR3 bases are TGTGCCAGCAGCCAAGCCACCGGGACAGGGGTGTGGGAGCAGTACTTC. This sequence encodes CASSQATGTGVWEQYF.

Only a few counts were recorded for this clone. V and J are TRBV29-1 and TRBJ2-1; D not certain. CDR1 SQVTM and CDR2 ANQGSEA come from the germline V gene. The CDR3 covers 9 residues. V lost 4 bases and J lost 9, with 4 bases in between. The CDR3 region is CSVASEQFF. In DNA, the CDR3 is TGCAGCGTTGCATCTGAGCAGTTCTTC.

The chain has TRBV6-5 and TRBJ1-4; perhaps TRBD1 as D (5 bases). The ends were cut back, 4 bases at V and 0 bases at J, with 6 bases in the middle. The CDR3 covers 14 residues. Germline V lookup: CDR1 MNHEY, CDR2 SVGAGI. CDR3: CASSSGPTNEKLFF. Here the CDR3 DNA reads TGTGCCAGCAGTTCAGGGCCAACTAATGAAAAACTGTTTTTT.

This chain joins TRBV10-3 and TRBJ2-1; 13 nucleotides agree with TRBD2. Germline CDR1 is ENHRY and CDR2 is SYGVKD. The CDR3 loop spans 16 amino acids. V was pared by 4 bases and J by 2 bases, with 2 bases of the junction left unmatched. The CDR3 DNA sequence: TGTGCCATCAGTGGGGGACTAGCGGGGCCCTACAATGAGCAGTTCTTC. The encoded protein is CAISGGLAGPYNEQFF.

This chain connects TRBV5-5 to TRBJ1-1, with 9 bases aligning to TRBD1. Germline V CDR1 and CDR2: SGHKS, YYEKEE (reference sequence). This CDR3 has 15 amino acids. V trimming: 4 bases; J trimming: 5 bases; junction bases outside the gene matches: 9. The CDR3 sequence is CASSRDRGGLTEAFF. The CDR3 DNA follows: TGTGCCAGCAGCAGAGACAGGGGGGGTTTGACTGAAGCTTTCTTT.

The J gene is TRBJ1-2, the V gene TRBV29-1, with D unclear. This CDR3 region has 15 residues. With 0 bases removed from V and 2 bases from J, the gap between germline ends came to 13 bases. Germline V gene sequence: CDR1 SQVTM, CDR2 ANQGSEA. CDR3 DNA: TGCAGCGTTGAAGATGGGTCCCAGTCAAACTATGGCTACACCTTC. This encodes CSVEDGSQSNYGYTF.

This chain uses TRBV28 with TRBJ2-4; TRBD2 is a possible D gene (6 bases). Looked up from germline, CDR1 is MDHEN and CDR2 is SYDVKM. The CDR3 has 18 amino acids. Trimming cost V 6 bases and J 0 bases, with 21 bases left between them. CDR3 sequence: CASSPLAAGRLAKNIQYF. CDR3 nucleotides: TGTGCCAGCAGCCCACTTGCAGCGGGTCGGTTAGCCAAAAACATTCAGTACTTC.

The chain uses TRBV7-9 and TRBJ1-1; D call uncertain. This CDR3 region has 13 residues. The germline V and J ends were trimmed by 5 bases and 1 base, with 8 bases remaining between them. Germline-derived CDR1 and CDR2 are SEHNR and FQNEAQ (reference sequence). The DNA of the CDR3 is TGTGCCAGCAGCCGGACTGAGAACACTGAAGCTTTCTTT. It specifies CASSRTENTEAFF.

The chain uses TRBV5-1 and TRBJ2-3; 8 bases are shared with TRBD1. The CDR3 extends over 15 amino acids. V was pared by 3 bases and J by 2 bases, with 5 bases of the junction left unmatched. Looked up from germline, CDR1 is SGHRS and CDR2 is YFSETQ. Written as DNA, the CDR3 is TGCGCCAGCAGCTCGGACAGGGCCTCCACAGATACGCAGTATTTT. Protein: CASSSDRASTDTQYF.

The V gene is TRBV5-1, the J gene TRBJ1-2; D remains ambiguous. V lost 0 bases and J 4 bases, leaving 13 bases between the germline ends. CDR1 is SGHRS and CDR2 is YFSETQ in the germline V gene. The CDR3 runs to 15 residues. The CDR3 is CASSLERGGSYGYTF. The CDR3 bases are TGCGCCAGCAGCTTGGAACGGGGAGGGAGCTATGGCTACACCTTC.